The clone carrying this TCR beta chain was seen at least ten times. Its antigen is unidentified. The CDR3 runs 19 residues. Trimming took 3 bases from V and 1 from J; bases not matched to a gene: 12. The germline V gene has CDR1 SGHTA and CDR2 FQGNSA. This entry comes from a study of T cells in Graves' hyperthyroidism and ophthalmopathy. General study results and limits: Researchers report that a 13 V-J model separated ophthalmopathy from stable hyperthyroidism.

Inclusion characteristics of ophthalmopathy patients comprised a Clinical Activity Score of at least 3, a NOSPECS grade of at least 4, and duration under 3 months. Uncontrolled infection, other autoimmune disease, pregnancy or lactation barred patients from enrollment. RNA transcripts served as the template for amplifying TCR beta CDR3 regions. First-round RT-PCR of the TCR CDR3 relied on the HTBI primer set. In TCRdb, the multiplex PCR reads were re-called with MiXCR into one record per CDR3 protein. This sample carries 350,000 or so distinct CDR3 sequences, around 18% of them seen once, and the ten largest clones take roughly a sixth.

The sample consisted of blood. The sequence derives from a woman aged 35 to 49 with Graves' ophthalmopathy. This rearrangement joins TRBV7-2 to TRBJ2-4; 10 nucleotides line up with TRBD2. The chain's CDR3 is CASSFTSGTIGAAKNIQYF. The CDR3 DNA follows: TGTGCCAGCAGCTTCACTAGCGGGACGATTGGGGCGGCCAAAAACATTCAGTACTTC.